This TCR beta chain is drawn from a study of Graves' ophthalmopathy and Graves' hyperthyroidism. As for the study in general: Samples of peripheral blood were obtained at initial diagnosis, prior to treatment of any kind. Findings and limits, study-wide: Blood samples also showed most expanded thyroid clonotypes exceeding 0.001 frequency.

The CDR3 is 16 residues long. V was cut by 3 bases and J by 2 bases, with 17 bases left in between. CDR1 is SGHTA and CDR2 is FQGNSA in the germline V gene. Clinical symptoms, serum thyroxine, TRAb, thyroid ultrasound and orbital computed tomography were relied on for diagnosis. Fresh peripheral blood, about 9.3 ml, was the PBMC source. In regard to this clonotype: Its antigen is unidentified.

TCR beta CDR3 amplification used RNA transcripts. The library came from an HTBI-primed first-round RT-PCR and a second-round multiplex PCR. TCRdb processed the multiplex PCR reads anew with MiXCR; each CDR3 protein has one entry. The repertoire includes more than 550,000 distinct CDR3 sequences, more than 40% of them detected once, and more than 2.5% sits in the top ten. This clonotype was obtained from an adult man with Graves' ophthalmopathy. The rearrangement uses TRBV7-2 and TRBJ2-7, with D possibly being TRBD2 (6 bases). The sample comprised peripheral blood. The CDR3 coding sequence is TGTGCCAGCAGCTTGGGGACTCGGGGGTTCGCCTACGAGCAGTACTTC. Its protein product is CASSLGTRGFAYEQYF.